One sample yielded the 4 T cell receptor beta chains listed below, sequenced in a study of blood T cell repertoires in COVID-19. Clones were read by immunoSEQ multiplex PCR, and TCRdb kept only the in-frame ones, dropping some. The table includes roughly 450,000 clones, less than 95% detected once. The source material was PBMCs or T cells enriched from blood (not recorded which). The receptors stem from a man younger than 30 who had recovered from COVID-19.

This chain links TRBV7-9 with TRBJ1-1; D gene ambiguous. V lost 4 bases and J lost 0, with 9 bases in between. Per the germline V gene, CDR1 is SEHNR and CDR2 is FQNEAQ (reference sequence). There are 14 residues in the CDR3. This CDR3 is CASSSRNLNTEAFF. Written as DNA, the CDR3 is TGTGCCAGCAGCTCCAGGAATTTGAACACTGAAGCTTTCTTT.

The chain combines TRBV29-1 with TRBJ2-7, with 8 positions matching TRBD2. The CDR3 totals 12 residues. Germline CDR1 is SQVTM and CDR2 is ANQGSEA. J was trimmed by 4 bases and V by 5 bases; bases with no gene match: 4. The CDR3 protein is CSVTSGNYEQYF. The CDR3 DNA is TGCAGCGTTACTAGCGGAAATTACGAGCAGTACTTC.

J is TRBJ1-1 and V is TRBV9; the D gene is possibly TRBD1 (5 bases). V lost 0 bases and J lost 7, with 13 bases in between. From germline, CDR1 is SGDLS and CDR2 YYNGEE. The CDR3 totals 14 residues. The CDR3 DNA reads as TGTGCCAGCAGCGTAGTGGGATCGGGGGATGAAGCTTTCTTT. This sequence encodes CASSVVGSGDEAFF.

The J gene is TRBJ2-1, the V gene TRBV30, with unresolved D. This CDR3 comprises 14 residues. Trimming left V 3 bases short and J 0 bases short, with 9 bases between. Germline V gene lookup returns CDR1 GTSNPN and CDR2 SVGIG (reference sequence). This CDR3 reads CAWRPRSSYNEQFF. CDR3 nucleotide sequence: TGTGCCTGGAGACCTAGGAGCTCCTACAATGAGCAGTTCTTC.